This T cell receptor (beta chain) is from a study of shared clonotypes between healthy human individuals. The wider study: Donor ages ranged 18 to 49 years: two women, a few men. General observations from the study: The genetic and exposure-history diversity represented was limited by few donors.

The CDR3 loop spans 17 amino acids. Germline-derived CDR1 and CDR2 are MNHNS and SASEGT. V lost 4 bases, J lost 2 bases, and 12 bases stayed unmatched. Comment on this clone: The antigen is undetermined.

Measured with immunoSEQ multiplex PCR; TCRdb has only the in-frame clones, and not every one. The sample has approximately 1,000,000 clones; roughly 80% are singletons. The rearrangement uses TRBV6-1 and TRBJ2-5; TRBD1 matches 8 bases. This sequence was found in a man between 18 and 35 years old in good health. Some clones in this sample may be carry-over from other donors' samples. Sequenced sample: memory CD4+ T cells from PBMCs. The subset is: CD45RA-negative fraction. The CDR3 DNA reads TGTGCCAGCAGTGGCCGGACAGGGCGCTTATGGCAAGAGACCCAGTACTTC. Protein sequence: CASSGRTGRLWQETQYF.